This T cell receptor beta chain derives from a study of T cell responses to AZD1222 COVID-19 vaccine. This table comes from immunoSEQ multiplex PCR, and its TCRdb copy is limited to in-frame clones, with some not included. The sample lists 90,000 to 150,000 clones; approximately 86% were seen once. Trimming cost V 5 bases and J 4 bases, with 5 bases left between them. The CDR3 contains 11 residues. The clonotype comes from an adult in good health. This chain links TRBV12-3 or TRBV12-4 with TRBJ1-2, with unresolved D. Material: peripheral blood, obtained on day 0 of AZD1222 vaccination. CDR3 protein: CASSGSYGYTF. The CDR3 coding sequence is TGTGCCAGCAGTGGCAGCTATGGCTACACCTTC.